Each of the 27 T cell receptor beta chains below was sequenced from the same sample in a study of spatial heterogeneity in lung cancer. Regarding the study as a whole: How many expanded intratumoral alpha and beta TCRs were present tracked the tumor mutation count, which was a count of nonsynonymous mutations.

TCRdb re-called the 5' RACE reads with MiXCR, one entry per CDR3 protein. The sample records roughly 4,100 distinct CDR3 sequences, roughly 36% being singletons. Time point indicated: sample taken at primary tumor resection. No antigens are known for them. The sample here was lung tumor tissue, taken at surgery. The receptor source for this set is a male donor with early-stage non-small cell lung cancer.

The chain couples TRBV5-1 to TRBJ2-3; TRBD1 matches 7 bases. The germline V gene encodes CDR1 SGHRS and CDR2 YFSETQ. The CDR3 runs 13 residues. With 6 bases clipped from V and 5 bases from J, the junction kept 6 bases outside the gene matches. The DNA of the CDR3 is TGCGCCAGCACCCAGGGGGATATAGATACGCAGTATTTT. It encodes CASTQGDIDTQYF.

The chain joins TRBV5-1 to TRBJ2-7, with 8 bases that match TRBD1. J lost 0 bases, V lost 4 bases, and 3 bases had no gene match. Looked up from germline, CDR1 is SGHRS and CDR2 is YFSETQ. The CDR3 contains 14 residues. CDR3 region: CASSPGQGSYEQYF. DNA of the CDR3: TGCGCCAGCAGCCCCGGACAGGGCTCCTACGAGCAGTACTTC.

The genes are TRBV11-3 and TRBJ2-1; D may correspond to TRBD1 or TRBD2 (5 bases each). Trimming took off 5 bases at V and 6 bases at J, with 14 bases between the two ends. Germline CDR1 SGHNT, CDR2 YENEEA. The CDR3 extends over 14 amino acids. The CDR3 DNA is TGTGCCAGCAGCAAGTCCGGGACGGTCAATGAGCAGTTCTTC. As protein: CASSKSGTVNEQFF.

This clonotype was seen a handful of times. The J gene is TRBJ2-7, the V gene TRBV5-1; possibly TRBD1 for D (6 bases). The germline V and J ends were trimmed by 4 bases and 5 bases, with 16 bases remaining between them. CDR1 and CDR2 from the germline V gene are SGHRS and YFSETQ. The CDR3 is made up of 14 amino acids. CDR3 sequence: CASSTNVGADEQYF. The CDR3 nucleotides are TGCGCCAGCAGCACCAACGTGGGGGCGGACGAGCAGTACTTC.

CDR3 sequence: CASSQGPNGVYNEQFF. For the CDR3, the DNA is TGTGCCAGCAGCCAGGGGCCGAATGGGGTTTACAATGAGCAGTTCTTC. The chain employs TRBV7-6 and TRBJ2-1; D perhaps matches TRBD1 (6 bases). V dropped 5 bases and J dropped 4 bases, with 18 bases sitting between them. The CDR3 runs 16 residues. CDR1 and CDR2 from the germline V gene are SGHVS and FNYEAQ. The full variable domain, in which reference TRBV7-6 and TRBJ2-1 provide the parts outside the CDR3, is GAGVSQSPRYKVTKRGQDVALRCDPISGHVSLYWYRQALGQGPEFLTYFNYEAQQDKSGLPNDRFSAERPEGSISTLTIQRTEQRDSAMYRCASSQGPNGVYNEQFFGPGTRLTVL.

This chain links TRBV27 with TRBJ2-1; D call uncertain. CDR3 length equals 17 residues. V lost 5 bases, J lost 7 bases, and 24 bases lay in between. Per the germline V gene, CDR1 is MNHEY and CDR2 is SMNVEV (reference sequence). The CDR3 loop is CASSLSPSLSLRNEQFF. CDR3 DNA sequence: TGTGCCAGCAGTCTCTCCCCGAGTTTATCCCTTAGGAATGAGCAGTTCTTC.

This clonotype was seen more than once but under ten times. One junction end does not reproduce the germline sequence, and a read error may be involved. The chain links TRBV6-2 or TRBV6-3 to TRBJ2-1; D possibly matches TRBD1 or TRBD2 (7 bases each). The CDR3 is made up of 15 amino acids. Germline V lookup: CDR1 MNHEY, CDR2 SVGEGT. The CDR3 sequence: CASNYDRDYYNEQFF. In DNA form, the CDR3 reads TGTGCCAGCAATTACGACAGGGACTACTACAATGAGCAGTTCTTC.

This clonotype is medium-sized within its sample. This chain connects TRBV5-4 to TRBJ2-3, with TRBD2 matching over 10 bases. The CDR3 length is 15 residues. V was clipped by 4 bases and J by 1 base; unmatched bases: 3. Germline CDR1 SGHNT, CDR2 YYREEE (reference sequence). The CDR3: CASSLLAGGTDTQYF. CDR3 nucleotide sequence: TGTGCCAGCAGCCTTCTAGCGGGGGGCACAGATACGCAGTATTTT.

This clonotype was seen only a few times. This chain links TRBV2 with TRBJ2-7; possible D gene TRBD1, 5 bases. Trimming removed 4 bases from V and 2 bases from J, with 15 bases in between. The length of the CDR3 is 15 residues. Germline V lookup: CDR1 SNHLY, CDR2 FYNNEI. CDR3 in amino acids: CASSAQMGLTYEQYF. CDR3 DNA sequence: TGTGCCAGCAGTGCCCAAATGGGGCTCACCTACGAGCAGTACTTC. The full variable domain, completed using reference TRBV2 and TRBJ2-7, is EPEVTQTPSHQVTQMGQEVILRCVPISNHLYFYWYRQILGQKVEFLVSFYNNEISEKSEIFDDQFSVERPDGSNFTLKIRSTKLEDSAMYFCASSAQMGLTYEQYFGPGTRLTVT.

By share, this clonotype ranks as medium-sized. The gene calls are TRBV12-3 or TRBV12-4 and TRBJ1-6; 7 bases are shared with TRBD1. Trimming at V came to 6 bases and at J to 1 base, leaving 0 bases not matched to a gene. The CDR3 loop spans 14 amino acids. CDR3 sequence (DNA): TGTGCCAGCAGGACAGGGTCCTATAATTCACCCCTCCACTTT. Protein sequence: CASRTGSYNSPLHF.

V gene TRBV12-3 or TRBV12-4 combines with J gene TRBJ2-3; no reliable D call. V was trimmed by 3 bases and J by 5 bases, leaving 6 bases between them. The CDR3 runs 12 residues. The CDR3 reads CASSFEGDTQYF. In DNA form, the CDR3 reads TGTGCCAGCAGTTTCGAAGGAGATACGCAGTATTTT.

In its sample, this clonotype was seen a few times. The chain employs TRBV19 and TRBJ2-1; TRBD2 matches at 13 bases. V gave up 5 bases and J gave up 3 bases; unmatched junction bases: 4. The germline CDR1 and CDR2 sequences are LNHDA and SQIVND (reference sequence). This CDR3 has 16 amino acids. The DNA of the CDR3 is TGTGCCAGTAGTCTAAGGACTAGCGGGGGCTACAATGAGCAGTTCTTC. Amino acids: CASSLRTSGGYNEQFF.

The V call is TRBV12-5, the J call TRBJ2-1; 7 nucleotides align to TRBD1. J gave up 7 bases and V 7 bases, and 10 bases lay outside the gene matches. Per the germline V gene, CDR1 is LGHNT and CDR2 is FRNRAP. The CDR3 runs to 14 residues. CDR3 in DNA: TGTGCTAGTGCCTCTTCGACAGGGAGAAATGAGCAGTTCTTC. Residues: CASASSTGRNEQFF.

There are many counts of this clonotype. V and J are TRBV5-4 and TRBJ2-7; unclear D gene. Between the trimmed V and J ends, which lost 4 bases and 0 bases, there was a span of 8 bases. The CDR3 contains 13 residues. Germline-derived CDR1 and CDR2 are SGHNT and YYREEE (reference sequence). CDR3 protein: CASSESSSYEQYF. The CDR3 DNA reads TGTGCCAGCAGCGAGAGCAGCTCCTACGAGCAGTACTTC.

The chain carries TRBV11-2 and TRBJ2-3, with D unclear. Germline V lookup: CDR1 SGHAT, CDR2 FQNNGV. V shed 2 bases and J shed 6 bases, with 9 bases lying between them. The CDR3 length is 13 residues. The CDR3 is CASSLRASDTQYF. Here the CDR3 DNA reads TGTGCCAGCAGCTTAAGAGCATCTGATACGCAGTATTTT.

V gene TRBV12-3 or TRBV12-4 combines with J gene TRBJ2-2; possibly TRBD1 for D (5 bases). The CDR3 runs 16 residues. Trimming took off 5 bases at V and 0 bases at J, with 13 bases between the two ends. The CDR3 coding sequence is TGTGCCAGCAGTCAGGACACCCACGCGAACACCGGGGAGCTGTTTTTT. Translation gives CASSQDTHANTGELFF.

The rearrangement joins TRBV5-1 to TRBJ2-7, with 7 bases lining up with TRBD1. V gave up 0 bases and J gave up 0 bases; unmatched junction bases: 12. This CDR3 is 18 amino acids long. CDR1 and CDR2 from the germline V gene are SGHRS and YFSETQ. CDR3 loop: CASSLGPLTTGSSYEQYF. The CDR3 DNA reads TGCGCCAGCAGCTTGGGTCCACTCACGACAGGGAGCTCCTACGAGCAGTACTTC.

For this clonotype: The DNA is omitted, as the CDR3 cannot be located on it reliably, and the CDR3 follows TCRdb's listing. The V gene is TRBV10-1, the J gene TRBJ2-2. The germline V gene encodes CDR1 WNHNN and CDR2 SYGVQD (reference sequence). The CDR3 spans 12 residues, counting both ends. CDR3 amino acids: CASSGAPGSCFF.

This clonotype is judged medium-sized (0.01 to 0.1%). The CDR3 DNA reads as TGCAGCGTCGGACAGGACTCCTACGAGCAGTACTTC. Translating it yields CSVGQDSYEQYF. The genes are TRBV29-1 and TRBJ2-7, with 7 bases aligning to TRBD1. Germline CDR1 SQVTM, CDR2 ANQGSEA. The CDR3 runs 12 residues. V was pared by 6 bases and J by 0 bases, with 2 bases of the junction left unmatched.

By sample fraction, this clonotype is medium-sized (0.01 to 0.1%). CDR3 region: CASSYLGQGGIANYGYTF. In DNA form, the CDR3 reads TGTGCCAGCAGTTACTTGGGACAGGGGGGGATAGCTAACTATGGCTACACCTTC. The rearrangement uses TRBV6-5 and TRBJ1-2; 11 positions agree with TRBD1. This CDR3 region has 18 residues. After removal of 1 base from V and 0 bases from J, the junction contained 7 bases not matched to a gene. Looked up from germline, CDR1 is MNHEY and CDR2 is SVGAGI.

V gene TRBV6-1 combines with J gene TRBJ2-7; tentative D call: TRBD1 (6 bases). Looked up from germline, CDR1 is MNHNS and CDR2 is SASEGT. CDR3 length equals 13 residues. Between the trimmed V and J ends, which lost 5 bases and 4 bases, there was a span of 12 bases. The CDR3 sequence is CASSFGQMYEQYF. CDR3 sequence (DNA): TGTGCCAGCAGTTTTGGACAGATGTACGAGCAGTACTTC.

The rearrangement links TRBV10-3 to TRBJ2-2, with D unclear. The CDR3 extends over 13 amino acids. Germline CDR1 is ENHRY and CDR2 is SYGVKD. V was shortened by 3 bases and J by 1 base, with 3 bases between the two germline ends. Written as DNA, the CDR3 is TGTGCCATCAGTGAAGAGAACACCGGGGAGCTGTTTTTT. Translation gives CAISEENTGELFF.

This sequence joins TRBV19 and TRBJ1-5; 9 bases are shared with TRBD1. V was pared by 5 bases and J by 0 bases, with 5 bases of the junction left unmatched. Germline CDR1 and CDR2: LNHDA and SQIVND (reference sequence). The CDR3 spans 16 residues. CDR3 amino acids: CASSPGQGRSNQPQHF. Here the CDR3 DNA reads TGTGCCAGTAGTCCGGGACAGGGACGTAGCAATCAGCCCCAGCATTTT.

This clonotype counts as medium-sized. The chain combines TRBV27 with TRBJ2-7; D remains ambiguous. CDR3 length: 15 amino acids. CDR1 is MNHEY, CDR2 SMNVEV, per germline (reference sequence). V was pared by 5 bases and J by 3 bases, with 17 bases between. CDR3 in DNA: TGTGCCAGCAGTGGCGGCGATTCCTGGAGCTACGAGCAGTACTTC. It translates to CASSGGDSWSYEQYF.

The V and J genes are TRBV2 and TRBJ2-7, with D possibly matching TRBD2 (6 bases). Germline CDR1 is SNHLY and CDR2 is FYNNEI. The V and J ends lost 4 bases and 3 bases respectively, with 13 bases between them. The CDR3 totals 14 residues. CDR3 region: CASSAPAGSYEQYF. CDR3 sequence (DNA): TGTGCCAGCAGTGCCCCGGCGGGAAGCTACGAGCAGTACTTC.

By share, this clonotype ranks as large. The CDR3 reads CASRGLAGAQGTGELFF. In nucleotides, the CDR3 is TGTGCCAGCAGAGGACTAGCGGGTGCTCAGGGCACCGGGGAGCTGTTTTTT. The chain has TRBV27 and TRBJ2-2, with 11 bases fitting TRBD2. V lost 6 bases, J lost 4 bases, and 10 bases stayed unmatched. The CDR3 is 17 residues long. Germline V gene data show CDR1 as MNHEY and CDR2 as SMNVEV (reference sequence).

This clonotype rates as medium-sized (0.01 to 0.1%). V is TRBV6-6 and J is TRBJ1-1, with 7 bases that match TRBD1. V shed 7 bases and J 0 bases; nucleotides not matched to a gene: 5. CDR1 and CDR2 from the germline V gene are MNHNY and SVGAGI (reference sequence). The CDR3 extends over 14 amino acids. The CDR3 is CASNLGQMNTEAFF. CDR3 nucleotide sequence: TGTGCCAGCAACCTGGGACAGATGAACACTGAAGCTTTCTTT.